A selection of T cell receptor beta chains follows, all from one sample in a study of regulatory T cells in long-lasting Graves disease. In TCRdb, the multiplex PCR reads were re-called with MiXCR into one record per CDR3 protein. The sample has hundreds of thousands of distinct CDR3 sequences; 20% to 25% are singletons. Sequencing was performed on peripheral blood mononuclear cells (PBMCs), taken when the disease was refractory, from a patient treated with antithyroid drugs. These receptors came from a female donor with Graves disease. Each CDR3 is given with its conserved first and last residue. D genes are given only for firm matches. For some rows the clone size is stated as once, few or many, or as a class when expanded; others skip it.

length,J,D,size,V,CDR3,DNA
12,TRBJ2-5,NA,many,TRBV20-1,CSATDGGETQYF,TGCAGTGCTACCGATGGGGGTGAGACCCAGTACTTC
13,TRBJ2-5,NA,many,TRBV12-3/TRBV12-4,CASRRQFRKTQYF,TGTGCCAGCAGGCGGCAGTTCCGAAAGACCCAGTACTTC
18,TRBJ2-2,TRBD2,many,TRBV27,CASSFSAYGRVSGGELFF,TGTGCCAGCAGTTTCTCCGCCTACGGGAGGGTCTCGGGCGGGGAGCTGTTTTTT
15,TRBJ2-7,TRBD2,many,TRBV5-1,CASSYWAAGVDEQYF,TGCGCCAGCAGCTATTGGGCGGCGGGAGTCGACGAGCAGTACTTC
15,TRBJ2-2,NA,NA,TRBV15,CATSSGQLMTGELFF,TGTGCCACCAGCAGCGGCCAGCTCATGACCGGGGAGCTGTTTTTT
18,TRBJ2-2,TRBD2,many,TRBV4-2,CASSQDDLAGGNTGELFF,TGTGCCAGCAGCCAGGATGACTTAGCGGGAGGGAACACCGGGGAGCTGTTTTTT
14,TRBJ1-2,NA,many,TRBV27,CASSLKGSNYGYTF,TGTGCCAGCAGTTTAAAGGGGTCGAACTATGGCTACACCTTC
11,TRBJ2-1,NA,many,TRBV2,CASSAYNEQFF,TGTGCCTCCTCGGCCTACAATGAGCAGTTCTTC
14,TRBJ1-1,NA,few,TRBV5-1,CASSLSQISTEAFF,TGCGCCAGCAGCTTGAGCCAGATAAGCACTGAAGCTTTCTTT
16,TRBJ2-7,NA,many,TRBV20-1,CSARENLDSRAHEQYF,TGCAGTGCTAGAGAGAATCTTGACTCCAGGGCCCACGAGCAGTACTTC